The source of this TCR beta chain is a study of T-cell reconstitution after alpha-beta-depleted transplantation in children. Study observations and caveats: After transplant, at about two months, alpha-beta T cells were reportedly derived from several hundred expanded graft clones.

To note about this clonotype: Its antigen is as yet unknown. One end of the junction fails to match germline, which may point to a read error.

Germline V gene sequence: CDR1 SGHTA, CDR2 FQGNSA. This CDR3 has 14 residues. It was with unique molecular identifiers that the TCRbeta library was prepared. TCRdb ran MiXCR on the PCR reads and lists one entry per CDR3 protein. The data hold around 420,000 distinct CDR3 sequences, with roughly 17% observed a single time. This clonotype was obtained from a boy in the first two years of life who had a stem cell transplant for Wiskott-Aldrich syndrome, so the T cells may come from the graft donor. The sample was PBMCs, mostly from graft donor cells, taken 360 days after TCRalphabeta/CD19-depleted stem cell transplant. The chain has TRBV7-2 and TRBJ2-6; either TRBD1 or TRBD2 may supply D (5 bases each). The DNA of the CDR3 is TGTGCCAGCAGTTTAGGGGACGGGGCCAACGTCCTGACTTTC. Protein product: CASSLGDGANVLTF.